This T cell receptor (beta chain) was obtained from a study of T cell repertoires in cytomegalovirus infection. The overall study: Evidence of both CMV infection and a matching HLA type came from public TCR beta signatures. Findings and limits, study-wide: The ex vivo response was dominated by HLA-C-restricted CMV-specific TCR beta clonotypes.

As to this clonotype: Antigen specificity is unknown.

TCRdb itself ran the reads through MiXCR, one entry per CDR3 protein. Altogether 400,000 or so distinct CDR3 sequences are present, roughly 20% being singletons, with the ten largest covering approximately 8%. CDR1 and CDR2 from the germline V gene are LNHDA and SQIVND (reference sequence). The CDR3 runs to 14 residues. V was trimmed by 2 bases and J by 1 base, leaving 6 bases between them. Source material: PBMCs. The sequence derives from a human donor in good health (CMV status not recorded). Some clones in this sample may be carry-over from other donors' samples. The chain recombines TRBV19 with TRBJ2-1; D is uncertain. CDR3 coding DNA: TGTGCCAGTAGTATATCTAGTTCCTACAATGAGCAGTTCTTC. This codes for CASSISSSYNEQFF.